The 5 T cell receptor beta chains below were found in one sample sequenced in a study of blood T cell repertoires in COVID-19. The data were produced by immunoSEQ multiplex PCR, yet TCRdb's version contains in-frame clones alone and is incomplete. The table shows under 80,000 clones, with 80% to 90% occurring only once. Sequenced input: peripheral blood. The receptor set was obtained from a woman at least 80 years old with active or convalescent COVID-19.

The chain couples TRBV11-2 to TRBJ2-1, with D perhaps TRBD1 (6 bases). Germline V gene sequence: CDR1 SGHAT, CDR2 FQNNGV. The CDR3 extends over 14 amino acids. Trimming removed 9 bases at V and 15 bases at J, with 27 bases between. CDR3 nucleotide sequence: TGTGCCAGAAAGCTCAGTCGGTACCGGGACACGCGGTTCTTC. Encoded protein: CARKLSRYRDTRFF.

The V and J genes are TRBV27 and TRBJ1-4; 8 bases align to TRBD1. V lost 4 bases, J lost 12 bases, and 10 bases stayed unmatched. This CDR3 comprises 14 residues. The germline CDR1 and CDR2 sequences are MNHEY and SMNVEV (reference sequence). The chain's CDR3 is CASSSILTGDQLFF. CDR3 sequence (DNA): TGTGCCAGCAGTTCAATTCTGACAGGGGATCAACTGTTTTTT.

The chain uses TRBV6-2 or TRBV6-3 and TRBJ2-7; D is perhaps TRBD1 (6 bases). Trimming removed 3 bases from V and 2 bases from J, with 14 bases in between. Germline V gene data show CDR1 as MNHEY and CDR2 as SVGEGT. CDR3 length equals 15 residues. Written as DNA, the CDR3 is TGTGCCAGCAGTTATGATCAGGGGACGACCTACGAGCAGTACTTC. It specifies CASSYDQGTTYEQYF.

The V and J genes are TRBV7-9 and TRBJ2-1; 7 bases are shared with TRBD1. The V segment lost 6 bases and the J segment 4 bases; nucleotides outside the gene matches: 6. This CDR3 region has 14 residues. Germline CDR1 and CDR2: SEHNR and FQNEAQ (reference sequence). This chain's CDR3 is CASSPQGKYNEQFF. The CDR3 region has the DNA TGTGCCAGCAGTCCACAGGGGAAGTACAATGAGCAGTTCTTC.

The V gene is TRBV7-9, the J gene TRBJ2-7; 8 bases agree with TRBD1. The CDR3 spans 13 residues. Looked up from germline, CDR1 is SEHNR and CDR2 is FQNEAQ (reference sequence). V gave up 3 bases and J gave up 3 bases; unmatched junction bases: 1. The CDR3 DNA sequence: TGTGCCAGCAGCTTCGGACAGGGCTACGAGCAGTACTTC. Translating gives CASSFGQGYEQYF.